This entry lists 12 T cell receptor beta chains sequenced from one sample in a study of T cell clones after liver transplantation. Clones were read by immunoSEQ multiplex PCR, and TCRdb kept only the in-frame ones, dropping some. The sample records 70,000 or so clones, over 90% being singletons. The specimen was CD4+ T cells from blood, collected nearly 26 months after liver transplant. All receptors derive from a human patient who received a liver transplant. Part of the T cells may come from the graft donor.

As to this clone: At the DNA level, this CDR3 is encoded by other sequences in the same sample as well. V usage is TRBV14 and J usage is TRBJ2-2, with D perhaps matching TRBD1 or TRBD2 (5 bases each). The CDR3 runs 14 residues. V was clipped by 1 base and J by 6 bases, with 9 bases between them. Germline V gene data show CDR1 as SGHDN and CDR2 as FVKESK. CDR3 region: CASSQVQGPGELFF. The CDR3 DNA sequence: TGTGCCAGCAGCCAAGTGCAGGGACCCGGGGAGCTGTTTTTT.

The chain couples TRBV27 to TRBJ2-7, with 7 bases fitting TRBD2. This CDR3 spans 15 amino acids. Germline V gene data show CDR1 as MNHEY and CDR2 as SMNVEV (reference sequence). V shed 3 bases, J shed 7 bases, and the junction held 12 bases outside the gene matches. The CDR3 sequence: CASSFYLAGAREQYF. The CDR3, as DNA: TGTGCCAGCAGTTTCTATCTGGCGGGAGCCCGAGAGCAGTACTTC.

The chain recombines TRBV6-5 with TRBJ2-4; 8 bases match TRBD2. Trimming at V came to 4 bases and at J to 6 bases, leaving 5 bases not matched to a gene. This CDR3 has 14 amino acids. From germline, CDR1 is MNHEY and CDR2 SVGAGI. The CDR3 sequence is CASSSTGTRNIQYF. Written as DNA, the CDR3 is TGTGCCAGCAGTTCTACCGGGACTAGAAACATTCAGTACTTC.

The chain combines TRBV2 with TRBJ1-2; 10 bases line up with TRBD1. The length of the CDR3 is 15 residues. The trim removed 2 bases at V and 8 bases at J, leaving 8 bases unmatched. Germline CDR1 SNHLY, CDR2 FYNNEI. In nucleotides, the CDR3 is TGTGCCAGCAGTGAATTTAAGACAGGGGGCGCGGGCTACACCTTC. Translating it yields CASSEFKTGGAGYTF.

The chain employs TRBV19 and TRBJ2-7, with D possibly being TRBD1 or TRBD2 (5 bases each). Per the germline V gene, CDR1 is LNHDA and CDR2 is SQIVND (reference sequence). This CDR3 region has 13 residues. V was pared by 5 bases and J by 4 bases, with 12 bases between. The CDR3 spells CASSPGREYEQYF. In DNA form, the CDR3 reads TGTGCCAGTAGTCCAGGGAGAGAGTACGAGCAGTACTTC. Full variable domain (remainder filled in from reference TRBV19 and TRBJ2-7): DGGITQSPKYLFRKEGQNVTLSCEQNLNHDAMYWYRQDPGQGLRLIYYSQIVNDFQKGDIAEGYSVSREKKESFPLTVTSAQKNPTAFYLCASSPGREYEQYFGPGTRLTVT.

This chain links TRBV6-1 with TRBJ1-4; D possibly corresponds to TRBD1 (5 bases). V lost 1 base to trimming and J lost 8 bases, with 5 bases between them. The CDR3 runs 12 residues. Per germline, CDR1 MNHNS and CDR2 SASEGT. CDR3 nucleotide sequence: TGTGCCAGCAGTGAAGGGGGGGAAAAACTGTTTTTT. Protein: CASSEGGEKLFF.

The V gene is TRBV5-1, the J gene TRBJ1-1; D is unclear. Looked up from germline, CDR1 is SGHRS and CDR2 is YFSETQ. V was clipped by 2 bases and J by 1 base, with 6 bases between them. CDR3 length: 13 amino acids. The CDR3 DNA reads TGCGCCAGCAGCTTTGACGCGAACACTGAAGCTTTCTTT. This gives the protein CASSFDANTEAFF. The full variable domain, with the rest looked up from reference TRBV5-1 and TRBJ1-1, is KAGVTQTPRYLIKTRGQQVTLSCSPISGHRSVSWYQQTPGQGLQFLFEYFSETQRNKGNFPGRFSGRQFSNSRSEMNVSTLELGDSALYLCASSFDANTEAFFGQGTRLTVV.

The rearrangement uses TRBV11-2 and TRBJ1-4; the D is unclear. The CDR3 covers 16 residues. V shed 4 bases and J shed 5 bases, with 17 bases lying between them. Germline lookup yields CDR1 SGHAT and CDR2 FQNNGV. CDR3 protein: CASSSAAGRRNEKLFF. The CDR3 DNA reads TGTGCCAGCAGCTCCGCGGCGGGAAGGAGGAATGAAAAACTGTTTTTT.

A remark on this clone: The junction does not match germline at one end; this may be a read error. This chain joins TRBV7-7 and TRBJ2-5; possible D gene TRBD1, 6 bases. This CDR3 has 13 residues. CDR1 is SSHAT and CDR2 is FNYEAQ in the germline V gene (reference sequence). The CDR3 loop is CASSLGGKETQYF. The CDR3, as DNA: TGTGCTAGCAGCTTAGGGGGTAAAGAGACCCAGTACTTC. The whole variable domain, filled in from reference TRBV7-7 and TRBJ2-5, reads GAGVSQSPRYKVTKRGQDVTLRCDPISSHATLYWYQQALGQGPEFLTYFNYEAQPDKSGLPSDRFSAERPEGSISTLTIQRTEQRDSAMYRCASSLGGKETQYFGPGTRLLVL.

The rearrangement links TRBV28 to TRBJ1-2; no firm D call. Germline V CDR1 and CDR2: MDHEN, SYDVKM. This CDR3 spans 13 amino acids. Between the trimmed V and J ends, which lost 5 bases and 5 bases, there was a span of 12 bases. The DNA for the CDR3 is TGTGCCAGCAGTCCCCTCCTCGGATATGGCTACACCTTC. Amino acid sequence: CASSPLLGYGYTF.

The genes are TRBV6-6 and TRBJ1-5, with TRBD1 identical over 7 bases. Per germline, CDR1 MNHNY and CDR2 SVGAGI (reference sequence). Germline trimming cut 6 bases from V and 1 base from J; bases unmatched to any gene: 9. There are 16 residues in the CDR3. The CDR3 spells CASSHILGQSNQPQHF. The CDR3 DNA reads TGTGCCAGCAGCCACATCTTGGGACAGAGCAATCAGCCCCAGCATTTT.

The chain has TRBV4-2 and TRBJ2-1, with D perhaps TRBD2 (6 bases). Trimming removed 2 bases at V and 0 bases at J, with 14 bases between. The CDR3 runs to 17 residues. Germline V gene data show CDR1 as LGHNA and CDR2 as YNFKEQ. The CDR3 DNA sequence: TGTGCCAGCAGCCAATCCATAGCGGAAACCTCCTACAATGAGCAGTTCTTC. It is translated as CASSQSIAETSYNEQFF.